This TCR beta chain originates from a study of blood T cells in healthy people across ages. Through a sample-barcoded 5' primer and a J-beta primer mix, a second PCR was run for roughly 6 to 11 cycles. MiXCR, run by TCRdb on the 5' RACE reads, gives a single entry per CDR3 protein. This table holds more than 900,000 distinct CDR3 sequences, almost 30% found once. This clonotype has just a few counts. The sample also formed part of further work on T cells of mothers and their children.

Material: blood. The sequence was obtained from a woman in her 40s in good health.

CDR3 bases: TGCGCCAGCAGCTTGGTCCAGGGGTTTGAAGCTTTCTTT. Translating it yields CASSLVQGFEAFF. This sequence joins TRBV5-1 and TRBJ1-1; D may be TRBD1 (6 bases). The CDR3 is 13 amino acids. Trimming shortened V by 0 bases and J by 7 bases, and 10 bases separated the two germline ends. The germline V gene has CDR1 SGHRS and CDR2 YFSETQ. Full variable domain (missing parts from reference TRBV5-1 and TRBJ1-1): KAGVTQTPRYLIKTRGQQVTLSCSPISGHRSVSWYQQTPGQGLQFLFEYFSETQRNKGNFPGRFSGRQFSNSRSEMNVSTLELGDSALYLCASSLVQGFEAFFGQGTRLTVV.